Listed below are T cell receptor beta chains from one sample, sequenced in a study of T cells in localized non-small cell lung cancer. Data came from immunoSEQ multiplex PCR; TCRdb stores just in-frame clones and leaves some out. The table includes tens of thousands of clones, around 89% detected once. The source was peripheral blood, collected before any cancer treatment. The source is a woman aged 35 to 70 with stage I squamous cell lung carcinoma. Each CDR3 is given with its conserved first and last residue. Fields, in order: V gene, D gene, clone size, J gene, CDR3 protein, CDR3 DNA. A D gene is named only where the DNA matches it firmly. Clone size is given for some rows only: seen once, a few or many times, or a class if the clone is expanded.

TRBV10-2	NA	once	TRBJ2-7	CASSESLASHEQYF	TGCGCCAGCAGTGAGTCGCTAGCGTCCCACGAGCAGTACTTC
TRBV6-1	NA	few	TRBJ1-2	CASSEQGSGYTF	TGTGCCAGCAGTGAACAGGGGAGCGGCTACACCTTC
TRBV7-8	NA	NA	TRBJ1-6	CASSLGRTYNSPLHF	TGTGCCAGCAGCTTAGGGAGGACTTATAATTCACCCCTCCACTTT
TRBV10-2	NA	NA	TRBJ1-3	CASSNRRTGNTIYF	TGCGCCAGCAGTAACCGACGAACGGGAAACACCATATATTTT
TRBV6-5	NA	NA	TRBJ1-2	CASSYYAPGSNYGYTF	TGTGCCAGCAGTTACTATGCGCCAGGTTCTAACTATGGCTACACCTTC
TRBV5-1	TRBD1	NA	TRBJ2-3	CASSLDAGGSGDTQYF	TGCGCCAGCAGCTTGGACGCAGGGGGCTCAGGAGATACGCAGTATTTT
TRBV5-1	NA	NA	TRBJ1-2	CASSLAGGSNYGYTF	TGCGCCAGCAGCTTGGCCGGAGGCAGTAACTATGGCTACACCTTC
TRBV5-5	TRBD1	NA	TRBJ2-2	CASSLTGGRNTGELFF	TGTGCCAGCAGCTTGACAGGGGGCAGGAACACCGGGGAGCTGTTTTTT
TRBV10-3	TRBD1	NA	TRBJ2-7	CAISESGTGGNEQYF	TGTGCCATCAGTGAGTCCGGGACAGGGGGCAACGAGCAGTACTTC
TRBV18	NA	NA	TRBJ1-2	CASSPPQDRLYGYTF	TGTGCCAGCTCACCACCACAAGACAGGCTCTATGGCTACACCTTC
TRBV14	NA	few	TRBJ2-5	CASSPLLRRVGETQYF	TGTGCCAGCAGCCCATTACTCCGAAGGGTTGGGGAGACCCAGTACTTC
TRBV6-5	NA	NA	TRBJ2-4	CASRLQGRNIQYF	TGTGCCAGCAGGTTACAAGGGAGAAACATTCAGTACTTC
TRBV5-1	NA	NA	TRBJ1-1	CASSLAELIMNTEAFF	TGCGCCAGCAGCTTGGCCGAGCTGATTATGAACACTGAAGCTTTCTTT
TRBV19	TRBD1	few	TRBJ1-5	CASSTRQGGNQPQHF	TGTGCCAGTAGTACCCGACAGGGAGGCAATCAGCCCCAGCATTTT
TRBV5-4	NA	once	TRBJ2-7	CASSLEAQGAKQYF	TGTGCCAGCAGCTTGGAGGCACAGGGAGCTAAGCAGTACTTC
TRBV30	NA	NA	TRBJ1-4	CAWRETGSRREKLFF	TGTGCCTGGAGGGAAACAGGGTCCAGGAGGGAAAAACTGTTTTTT
TRBV5-1	TRBD1	NA	TRBJ1-1	CASSPGQGMNTEAFF	TGCGCCAGCAGCCCGGGACAGGGGATGAACACTGAAGCTTTCTTT
TRBV29-1	NA	NA	TRBJ2-7	CSVRRQQGYEQYF	TGCAGCGTGCGACGCCAACAGGGTTACGAGCAGTACTTC
TRBV4-2	NA	NA	TRBJ2-3	CASSQDFRGARSGTDTQYF	TGTGCCAGCAGCCAAGATTTTAGGGGGGCTCGCTCTGGCACAGATACGCAGTATTTT
TRBV19	TRBD1	once	TRBJ1-3	CASSPDRGQNTIYF	TGTGCCAGTAGTCCGGACAGGGGCCAAAACACCATATATTTT
TRBV29-1	NA	NA	TRBJ1-1	CSVTAFMNTEAFF	TGCAGCGTGACGGCATTCATGAACACTGAAGCTTTCTTT
TRBV5-1	NA	few	TRBJ2-7	CASSPTSGSGGGSYEQYF	TGCGCCAGCAGCCCGACTTCTGGTTCTGGGGGTGGGTCCTACGAGCAGTACTTC
TRBV5-1	TRBD1	NA	TRBJ2-6	CASSATGGTGANVLTF	TGCGCCAGCAGCGCTACAGGGGGGACTGGGGCCAACGTCCTGACTTTC
TRBV19	NA	NA	TRBJ2-7	CASSIMKGPYEQYF	TGTGCCAGTAGTATAATGAAAGGTCCGTACGAGCAGTACTTC
TRBV5-4	NA	few	TRBJ1-1	CASSLGGQMNTEAFF	TGTGCCAGCAGCTTGGGAGGACAGATGAACACTGAAGCTTTCTTT
TRBV6-1	NA	NA	TRBJ1-1	CASRGSTPNTEAFF	TGTGCCAGCAGGGGGTCGACACCGAACACTGAAGCTTTCTTT
TRBV6-1	TRBD1	NA	TRBJ1-2	CASSATDRYGYTF	TGTGCCAGCAGTGCCACGGACAGGTATGGCTACACCTTC
TRBV27	TRBD1	NA	TRBJ1-1	CASSMDRGPNTEAFF	TGTGCCAGCAGTATGGACAGGGGGCCGAACACTGAAGCTTTCTTT
TRBV4-1	TRBD2	few	TRBJ2-5	CASSVGSGGETQYF	TGCGCCAGCAGTGTCGGTAGCGGGGGCGAGACCCAGTACTTC
TRBV10-3	NA	once	TRBJ2-2	CAISESWGETNTGELFF	TGTGCCATCAGTGAGTCGTGGGGCGAGACGAACACCGGGGAGCTGTTTTTT
TRBV7-2	NA	NA	TRBJ2-7	CASSLAGGLYEQYF	TGTGCCAGCAGCTTAGCGGGGGGACTCTACGAGCAGTACTTC
TRBV7-9	TRBD2	NA	TRBJ2-1	CASSLGAVAGEIKAFF	TGTGCCAGCAGCTTAGGTGCCGTAGCGGGGGAAATTAAGGCGTTCTTC
TRBV5-4	TRBD2	NA	TRBJ2-3	CASSSGGARDTQYF	TGTGCCAGCAGCAGCGGGGGGGCGAGAGATACGCAGTATTTT
TRBV29-1	TRBD2	NA	TRBJ2-5	CSTKSGGETQYF	TGCAGCACAAAATCGGGAGGAGAGACCCAGTACTTC
TRBV4-1	TRBD1	NA	TRBJ1-2	CASSQTGGYGYTF	TGCGCCAGCAGCCAAACAGGGGGCTATGGCTACACCTTC
TRBV7-6	TRBD1	NA	TRBJ2-5	CASSLAQVGTGTPGTQYF	TGTGCCAGCAGCTTAGCGCAGGTCGGGACAGGGACCCCTGGGACCCAGTACTTC
TRBV30	NA	NA	TRBJ1-2	CAWRRFVTDDGYTF	TGTGCCTGGAGGAGGTTCGTGACAGATGATGGCTACACCTTC
TRBV9	TRBD1	once	TRBJ1-1	CASNRGQGSNTEAFF	TGTGCCAGCAACCGGGGACAGGGTTCGAACACTGAAGCTTTCTTT
TRBV2	TRBD2	NA	TRBJ2-4	CASGTTPRDIQYF	TGTGCCAGCGGGACTACCCCTAGAGACATTCAGTACTTC
TRBV7-2	NA	NA	TRBJ1-2	CASSFPNPGIRGYTF	TGTGCCAGCAGCTTCCCGAACCCCGGGATACGCGGCTACACCTTC
TRBV9	NA	NA	TRBJ1-1	CASSPGTGTGEAFF	TGTGCCAGCAGCCCAGGCACAGGAACAGGTGAAGCTTTCTTT
TRBV30	NA	NA	TRBJ2-5	CAWSDGRSQETQYF	TGTGCCTGGAGCGATGGACGGTCCCAAGAGACCCAGTACTTC